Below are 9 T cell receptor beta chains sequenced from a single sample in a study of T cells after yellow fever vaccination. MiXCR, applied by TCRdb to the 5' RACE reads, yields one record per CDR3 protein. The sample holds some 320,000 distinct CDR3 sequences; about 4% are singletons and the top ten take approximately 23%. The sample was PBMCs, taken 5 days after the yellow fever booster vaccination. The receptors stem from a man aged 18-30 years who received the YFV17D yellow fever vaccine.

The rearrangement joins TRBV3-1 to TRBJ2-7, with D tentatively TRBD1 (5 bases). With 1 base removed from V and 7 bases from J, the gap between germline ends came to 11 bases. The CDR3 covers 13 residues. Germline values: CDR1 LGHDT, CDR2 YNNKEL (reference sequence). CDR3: CASSQGGVGEQYV. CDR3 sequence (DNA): TGTGCCAGCAGCCAAGGGGGCGTCGGAGAGCAGTACGTC.

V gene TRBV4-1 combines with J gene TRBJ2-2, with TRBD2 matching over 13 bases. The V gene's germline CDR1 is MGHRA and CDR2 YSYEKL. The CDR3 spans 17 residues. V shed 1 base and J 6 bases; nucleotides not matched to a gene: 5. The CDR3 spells CASSQGTSGGVAGELFF. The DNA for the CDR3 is TGCGCCAGCAGCCAAGGGACTAGCGGGGGAGTTGCCGGGGAGCTGTTTTTT.

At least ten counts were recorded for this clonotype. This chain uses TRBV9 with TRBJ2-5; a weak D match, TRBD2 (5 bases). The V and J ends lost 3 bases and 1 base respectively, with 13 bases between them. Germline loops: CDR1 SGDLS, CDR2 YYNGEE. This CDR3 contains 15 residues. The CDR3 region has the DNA TGTGCCAGCAGCGAGGGAGCCGGCCTCCAAGAGACCCAGTACTTC. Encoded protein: CASSEGAGLQETQYF. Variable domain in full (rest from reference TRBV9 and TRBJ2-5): DSGVTQTPKHLITATGQRVTLRCSPRSGDLSVYWYQQSLDQGLQFLIQYYNGEERAKGNILERFSAQQFPDLHSELNLSSLELGDSALYFCASSEGAGLQETQYFGPGTRLLVL.

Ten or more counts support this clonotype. Here the CDR3 reads CASSPRVLSGELFF. CDR3 sequence (DNA): TGTGCCAGCAGCCCGAGGGTTCTCTCCGGGGAGCTGTTTTTT. The chain links TRBV3-1 to TRBJ2-2, with D maybe TRBD2 (5 bases). This CDR3 has 14 residues. The V end lost 4 bases, the J end lost 6 bases, and 12 bases lay between the germline ends. CDR1 and CDR2 (germline): LGHDT, YNNKEL (reference sequence).

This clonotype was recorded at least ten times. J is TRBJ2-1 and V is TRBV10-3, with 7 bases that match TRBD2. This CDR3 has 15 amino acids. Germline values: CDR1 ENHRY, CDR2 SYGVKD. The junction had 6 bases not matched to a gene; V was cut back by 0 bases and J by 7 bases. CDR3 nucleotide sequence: TGTGCCATCAGTGAGTCATCAGCGGGGAGGAATGAGCAGTTCTTC. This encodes CAISESSAGRNEQFF.

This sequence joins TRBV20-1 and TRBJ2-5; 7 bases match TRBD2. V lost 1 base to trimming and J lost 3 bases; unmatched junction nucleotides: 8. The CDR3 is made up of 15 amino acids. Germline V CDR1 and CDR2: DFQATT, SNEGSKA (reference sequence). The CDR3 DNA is TGCAGTGCTAGAGGGGTATGGGGAGGGGAAGAGACCCAGTACTTC. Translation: CSARGVWGGEETQYF.

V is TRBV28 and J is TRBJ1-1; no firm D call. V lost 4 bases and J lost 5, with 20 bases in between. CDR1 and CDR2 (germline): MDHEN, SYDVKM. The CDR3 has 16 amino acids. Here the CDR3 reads CASSSLTSWGSTEAFF. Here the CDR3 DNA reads TGTGCCAGCAGTTCCTTAACCTCCTGGGGAAGTACTGAAGCTTTCTTT. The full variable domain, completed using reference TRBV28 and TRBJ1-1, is DVKVTQSSRYLVKRTGEKVFLECVQDMDHENMFWYRQDPGLGLRLIYFSYDVKMKEKGDIPEGYSVSREKKERFSLILESASTNQTSMYLCASSSLTSWGSTEAFFGQGTRLTVV.

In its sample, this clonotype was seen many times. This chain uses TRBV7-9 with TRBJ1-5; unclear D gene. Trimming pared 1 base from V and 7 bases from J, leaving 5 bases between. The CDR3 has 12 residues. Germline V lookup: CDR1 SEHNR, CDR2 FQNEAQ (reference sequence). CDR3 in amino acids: CASSLGYQPQHF. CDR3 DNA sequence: TGTGCCAGCAGCTTAGGATACCAGCCCCAGCATTTT.

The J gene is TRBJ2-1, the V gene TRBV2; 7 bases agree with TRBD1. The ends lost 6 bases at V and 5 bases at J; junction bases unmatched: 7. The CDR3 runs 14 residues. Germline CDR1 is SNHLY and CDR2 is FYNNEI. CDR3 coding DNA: TGTGCCAGCAGGAAAGACGGGACAGACAATGAGCAGTTCTTC. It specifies CASRKDGTDNEQFF.